The clone carrying this T cell receptor beta chain occurred once. The data were produced by immunoSEQ multiplex PCR, yet TCRdb's version contains in-frame clones alone and is incomplete. The table records about 150,000 clones, roughly 90% of them present only once. The data are from a study of T cell responses to AZD1222 COVID-19 vaccine. The germline CDR1 and CDR2 sequences are SGHAT and FQNNGV. V was cut by 1 base and J by 3 bases, with 13 bases left in between. The CDR3 covers 15 residues. This material consisted of peripheral blood, taken 28 days after the second AZD1222 dose. The chain joins TRBV11-2 to TRBJ2-7, with a possible D match to TRBD1 (6 bases). The TCR comes from an adult who received the AZD1222 COVID-19 vaccine. This CDR3 is CASSLVAGQSYEQYF. CDR3 sequence (DNA): TGTGCCAGCAGCTTAGTAGCAGGACAGAGCTACGAGCAGTACTTC.